A selection of T cell receptor beta chains follows, all from one sample in a study of blood T cell repertoires in COVID-19. Clones were read by immunoSEQ multiplex PCR, and TCRdb kept only the in-frame ones, dropping some. This table has some 290,000 clones, about 86% appearing once. The sequencing input was peripheral blood. All receptors derive from a woman aged 55-70 years with active or convalescent COVID-19. Both conserved end residues are part of each CDR3. The order of the fields is V gene, J gene, CDR3 protein.

v_gene: TRBV14; j_gene: TRBJ2-1; CDR3aa: CASSQDKDRSYSSYNEQFF
v_gene: TRBV19; j_gene: TRBJ2-5; CDR3aa: CASSMAQLAGREETQYF
v_gene: TRBV11-2; j_gene: TRBJ1-4; CDR3aa: CASSPRGLGEKLFF
v_gene: TRBV15; j_gene: TRBJ2-3; CDR3aa: CATSRDRLGGADTQYF
v_gene: TRBV30; j_gene: TRBJ1-1; CDR3aa: CAWSVWAINTEAFF
v_gene: TRBV7-3; j_gene: TRBJ2-6; CDR3aa: CASSSSNRGSGANVLTF
v_gene: TRBV18; j_gene: TRBJ2-7; CDR3aa: CASSPTSGVSYEQYF
v_gene: TRBV5-1; j_gene: TRBJ2-7; CDR3aa: CASSPGSSYEQYF
v_gene: TRBV3-1/TRBV3-2; j_gene: TRBJ1-6; CDR3aa: CASSQVSSSPLHF
v_gene: TRBV7-9; j_gene: TRBJ2-7; CDR3aa: CASSPPGLVSYEQYF
v_gene: TRBV5-1; j_gene: TRBJ2-1; CDR3aa: CASSSEAPGGRGGQFF
v_gene: TRBV2; j_gene: TRBJ1-3; CDR3aa: CASTGGPVHSGNTIYF
v_gene: TRBV18; j_gene: TRBJ2-1; CDR3aa: CASSPSSVLSDNEQFF
v_gene: TRBV2; j_gene: TRBJ2-4; CDR3aa: CASSEADLRTGGIQYF
v_gene: TRBV7-2; j_gene: TRBJ2-3; CDR3aa: CASTWGQATDTQYF
v_gene: TRBV27; j_gene: TRBJ2-3; CDR3aa: CASSSLAGVADTQYF
v_gene: TRBV28; j_gene: TRBJ2-3; CDR3aa: CASSLTGSTDTQYF
v_gene: TRBV14; j_gene: TRBJ1-2; CDR3aa: CASSQGRTGDFYGYTF
v_gene: TRBV9; j_gene: TRBJ1-2; CDR3aa: CASSVGRVWGTSDYGYTF
v_gene: TRBV29-1; j_gene: TRBJ2-7; CDR3aa: CSAINRNLIYEQYF
v_gene: TRBV5-1; j_gene: TRBJ1-6; CDR3aa: CASSPLQGQNSPLHF
v_gene: TRBV5-1; j_gene: TRBJ1-2; CDR3aa: CASSLGGQADNYGYTF
v_gene: TRBV5-6; j_gene: TRBJ1-6; CDR3aa: CASSRYSAPLHF
v_gene: TRBV6-5; j_gene: TRBJ1-2; CDR3aa: CASSRTNRGGGYTF
v_gene: TRBV6-2/TRBV6-3; j_gene: TRBJ2-7; CDR3aa: CASSPSGGSYEQYF
v_gene: TRBV6-6; j_gene: TRBJ2-3; CDR3aa: CASSSRRDTQYF
v_gene: TRBV10-2; j_gene: TRBJ2-7; CDR3aa: CASIKGQGSDEQYF
v_gene: TRBV19; j_gene: TRBJ1-5; CDR3aa: CASSISDSGAQPQHF
v_gene: TRBV29-1; j_gene: TRBJ1-2; CDR3aa: CSVEPSPFYGYTF
v_gene: TRBV6-2/TRBV6-3; j_gene: TRBJ2-7; CDR3aa: CASSYDTSYEQYF
v_gene: TRBV10-3; j_gene: TRBJ2-7; CDR3aa: CAILNDRGGMGQYF
v_gene: TRBV9; j_gene: TRBJ2-1; CDR3aa: CASSVAGLSYNEQFF
v_gene: TRBV23-1; j_gene: TRBJ1-2; CDR3aa: CASRPRRGGYTF
v_gene: TRBV7-2; j_gene: TRBJ2-3; CDR3aa: CASSFTYRDTQYF
v_gene: TRBV7-6; j_gene: TRBJ2-3; CDR3aa: CASSWGLAGVTGTDTQYF
v_gene: TRBV4-1; j_gene: TRBJ2-5; CDR3aa: CASSQAGVEGETQYF
v_gene: TRBV5-1; j_gene: TRBJ1-4; CDR3aa: CASSLGRGNEKLFF
v_gene: TRBV13; j_gene: TRBJ1-1; CDR3aa: CASSSQSTEAFF
v_gene: TRBV5-4; j_gene: TRBJ2-1; CDR3aa: CASSWGRNNEQFF
v_gene: TRBV11-2; j_gene: TRBJ1-2; CDR3aa: CASSLDQGAYGYTF
v_gene: TRBV12-5; j_gene: TRBJ1-6; CDR3aa: CASGPPSAQTGSGAPLHF
v_gene: TRBV19; j_gene: TRBJ1-2; CDR3aa: CASSMRDSANYGYTF
v_gene: TRBV7-2; j_gene: TRBJ2-7; CDR3aa: CASSPERGPYEQYF
v_gene: TRBV10-3; j_gene: TRBJ1-2; CDR3aa: CAISGGQGTLNYGYTF
v_gene: TRBV2; j_gene: TRBJ1-2; CDR3aa: CASGGTDNYGYTF
v_gene: TRBV7-9; j_gene: TRBJ1-3; CDR3aa: CASSPQGFRNTIYF
v_gene: TRBV12-5; j_gene: TRBJ2-3; CDR3aa: CASGPGTGVDTQYF
v_gene: TRBV15; j_gene: TRBJ2-2; CDR3aa: CATSGNRVNTGELFF
v_gene: TRBV6-5; j_gene: TRBJ1-2; CDR3aa: CASSGNSGYTF
v_gene: TRBV6-5; j_gene: TRBJ2-1; CDR3aa: CASSPGVAGHNEQFF
v_gene: TRBV25-1; j_gene: TRBJ1-2; CDR3aa: CASSAGQVYGYTF
v_gene: TRBV4-1; j_gene: TRBJ2-1; CDR3aa: CASSRRRAGDYNEQFF
v_gene: TRBV5-1; j_gene: TRBJ2-2; CDR3aa: CASSLGTGTGELFF
v_gene: TRBV19; j_gene: TRBJ1-2; CDR3aa: CASNPSALGGAGYGYTF
v_gene: TRBV2; j_gene: TRBJ2-1; CDR3aa: CASQRMTSGGAEFF
v_gene: TRBV7-9; j_gene: TRBJ2-7; CDR3aa: CASSLGSGRGTYEQYF
v_gene: TRBV19; j_gene: TRBJ1-5; CDR3aa: CASSKTGDGNQPQHF